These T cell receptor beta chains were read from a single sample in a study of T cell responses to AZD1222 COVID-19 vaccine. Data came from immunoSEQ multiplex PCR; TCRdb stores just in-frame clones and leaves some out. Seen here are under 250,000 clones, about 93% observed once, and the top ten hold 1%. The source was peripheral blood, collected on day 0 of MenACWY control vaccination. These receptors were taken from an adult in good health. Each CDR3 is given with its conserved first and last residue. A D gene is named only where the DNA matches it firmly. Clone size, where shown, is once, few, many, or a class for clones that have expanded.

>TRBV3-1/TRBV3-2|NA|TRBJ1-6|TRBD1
TGTGCCAGCCGCACAACAGGGGGTTCACCCCTCCACTTT
CASRTTGGSPLHF
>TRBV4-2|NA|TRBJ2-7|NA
TGTGCCAGCAGCCAAGCTAATCCCTACGAGCAGTACTTC
CASSQANPYEQYF
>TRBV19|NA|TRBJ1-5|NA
TGTGCCAGTAGCTCTGACAGGTCGGCCCAGCATTTT
CASSSDRSAQHF
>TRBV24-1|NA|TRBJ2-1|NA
TGTGCCACCAGTGATAGACTCCTGAAGCAGTTCTTC
CATSDRLLKQFF
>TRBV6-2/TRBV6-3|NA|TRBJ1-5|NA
TGTGCCAGCAGTTACTCGAAGGGGCCCCGACAGCCCCAGCATTTT
CASSYSKGPRQPQHF
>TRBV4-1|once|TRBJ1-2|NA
TGCGCCAGCAGCCCCCACCCGCAGGGCGACTATGGCTACACCTTC
CASSPHPQGDYGYTF
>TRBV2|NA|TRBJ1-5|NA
TGTGCCAGCAGTGACAGGGTCCCGAATCAGCCCCAGCATTTT
CASSDRVPNQPQHF
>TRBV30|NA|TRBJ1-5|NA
TGTGCCTGGAGTACCCCACAGGGAGATTATCAGCCCCAGCATTTT
CAWSTPQGDYQPQHF
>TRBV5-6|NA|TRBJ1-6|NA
TGTGCCAGCAGCCTCGGGCAATCACCCCTCCACTTT
CASSLGQSPLHF
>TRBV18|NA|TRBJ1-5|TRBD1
TGTGCCAGCTCACCTCAACAGGGGCGTGGGAGCAATCAGCCCCAGCATTTT
CASSPQQGRGSNQPQHF
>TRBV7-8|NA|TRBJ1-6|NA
TGTGCCAGCAGCTTAGTGCTTCAAGGGAGGGATTCACCCCTCCACTTT
CASSLVLQGRDSPLHF
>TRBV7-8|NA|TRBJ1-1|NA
TGTGCCAGCAGCTTAGGGCCCAGCATGAACACTGAAGCTTTCTTT
CASSLGPSMNTEAFF
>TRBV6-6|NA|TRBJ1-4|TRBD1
TGTGCCAGCAGACAAACCGGGACAGGGTGGGAAAAACTGTTTTTT
CASRQTGTGWEKLFF
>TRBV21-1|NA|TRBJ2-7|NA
TGTGCCAGCACCTGCCGGTGGGCCTCCGAGCAGTACTTC
CASTCRWASEQYF
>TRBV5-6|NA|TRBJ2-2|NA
TGTGCCAGCAGCTTGGTACAGAACACCGGGGAGCTGTTTTTT
CASSLVQNTGELFF
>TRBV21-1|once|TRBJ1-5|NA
TGTGCCAGCAGCAAAGGCACGGGGGGCGCGAGCCAGCCCCAGCATTTT
CASSKGTGGASQPQHF